Listed below are T cell receptor beta chains from one sample, sequenced in a study of tumor-infiltrating lymphocytes in primary liver carcinoma. Each CDR3 protein is one row after TCRdb ran MiXCR on the multiplex PCR reads. The sample has approximately 99,000 distinct CDR3 sequences; approximately 71% are singletons. Sequenced material: liver tumor tissue from sampling region 5. The receptor set was obtained from a woman aged 55-69 years with primary liver carcinoma and hepatitis B virus infection. Each CDR3 is given with its conserved first and last residue. The D gene is left open where the match is weak. Expanded clones get a size class; other rows say once, few or many, or leave the size out.

D gene: NA; V gene: TRBV29-1; CDR3 length: 12; clone size: NA; J gene: TRBJ2-3; CDR3 protein: CSVRTPTDTQYF; CDR3 DNA: TGCAGCGTCCGGACCCCCACAGATACGCAGTATTTT
D gene: NA; V gene: TRBV6-1; CDR3 length: 14; clone size: many; J gene: TRBJ1-2; CDR3 protein: CASTRERPTNGYTF; CDR3 DNA: TGTGCCAGCACCCGGGAAAGGCCGACAAATGGCTACACCTTC
D gene: TRBD2; V gene: TRBV11-3; CDR3 length: 15; clone size: NA; J gene: TRBJ2-1; CDR3 protein: CASNLGTSDKLEQFF; CDR3 DNA: TGTGCCAGCAACTTAGGAACTAGCGACAAGCTTGAGCAGTTCTTC
D gene: TRBD1; V gene: TRBV20-1; CDR3 length: 13; clone size: NA; J gene: TRBJ2-7; CDR3 protein: CSANGDRRIEQYF; CDR3 DNA: TGCAGTGCTAACGGGGACAGGAGAATCGAGCAGTACTTC
D gene: NA; V gene: TRBV6-5; CDR3 length: 13; clone size: NA; J gene: TRBJ2-5; CDR3 protein: CAIGRGHAETQYF; CDR3 DNA: TGTGCTATCGGGCGGGGGCACGCCGAGACCCAGTACTTC
D gene: NA; V gene: TRBV20-1; CDR3 length: 17; clone size: NA; J gene: TRBJ2-7; CDR3 protein: CNARDRVLTLGAYEQYF; CDR3 DNA: TGCAATGCTAGAGATCGGGTCTTGACCCTAGGGGCCTACGAGCAGTACTTC
D gene: NA; V gene: TRBV18; CDR3 length: 15; clone size: NA; J gene: TRBJ2-2; CDR3 protein: CASSRLATNTGELFF; CDR3 DNA: TGTGCCAGCTCACGGCTAGCCACGAACACCGGGGAGCTGTTTTTT
D gene: NA; V gene: TRBV5-1; CDR3 length: 14; clone size: many; J gene: TRBJ2-3; CDR3 protein: CASSLELGGPTQYF; CDR3 DNA: TGCGCCAGCAGCTTGGAACTAGGTGGTCCTACGCAGTATTTT
D gene: NA; V gene: TRBV28; CDR3 length: 13; clone size: few; J gene: TRBJ2-7; CDR3 protein: CASSPGEIYEQYF; CDR3 DNA: TGTGCCAGCAGCCCCGGGGAAATCTACGAGCAGTACTTC
D gene: NA; V gene: TRBV6-5; CDR3 length: 16; clone size: NA; J gene: TRBJ2-7; CDR3 protein: CASSNLGQGARNEQYF; CDR3 DNA: TGTGCCAGCAGTAACCTGGGACAAGGGGCTCGAAACGAGCAGTACTTC
D gene: TRBD1; V gene: TRBV11-2; CDR3 length: 14; clone size: NA; J gene: TRBJ2-7; CDR3 protein: CASSFQGVGGRQYF; CDR3 DNA: TGTGCCAGCAGCTTCCAGGGGGTAGGGGGCAGGCAGTACTTC
D gene: TRBD2; V gene: TRBV20-1; CDR3 length: 14; clone size: NA; J gene: TRBJ2-7; CDR3 protein: CSASRTSGNYEQYF; CDR3 DNA: TGCAGTGCTAGTAGGACTAGCGGGAACTATGAGCAGTACTTC
D gene: TRBD1; V gene: TRBV28; CDR3 length: 18; clone size: NA; J gene: TRBJ1-6; CDR3 protein: CASSPIPGQGSYNSPLHF; CDR3 DNA: TGTGCCAGCAGTCCAATACCGGGACAGGGATCCTATAATTCACCCCTCCACTTT
D gene: TRBD2; V gene: TRBV11-2; CDR3 length: 14; clone size: NA; J gene: TRBJ2-5; CDR3 protein: CASGLAGGGEAQYF; CDR3 DNA: TGTGCCAGCGGCTTAGCGGGAGGAGGGGAGGCCCAGTACTTC
D gene: NA; V gene: TRBV6-5; CDR3 length: 14; clone size: NA; J gene: TRBJ1-5; CDR3 protein: CASGKAGRNQPQHF; CDR3 DNA: TGTGCCAGCGGAAAGGCAGGGAGGAATCAGCCCCAGCATTTT
D gene: NA; V gene: TRBV29-1; CDR3 length: 15; clone size: NA; J gene: TRBJ2-7; CDR3 protein: CSVREGVLSSYVQYF; CDR3 DNA: TGCAGCGTTAGAGAGGGGGTTTTGAGCTCCTACGTGCAGTACTTC
D gene: NA; V gene: TRBV11-3; CDR3 length: 14; clone size: NA; J gene: TRBJ2-7; CDR3 protein: CASSLGGREHGQYF; CDR3 DNA: TGTGCCAGCAGCTTAGGCGGACGGGAGCACGGGCAGTACTTC
D gene: NA; V gene: TRBV5-1; CDR3 length: 13; clone size: NA; J gene: TRBJ2-7; CDR3 protein: CASSRDKSYEQYF; CDR3 DNA: TGCGCCAGCTCCAGGGACAAAAGTTACGAGCAGTACTTC
D gene: NA; V gene: TRBV7-8; CDR3 length: 16; clone size: few; J gene: TRBJ1-5; CDR3 protein: CAGSPGEGVRNQPQHF; CDR3 DNA: TGTGCCGGCAGCCCCGGTGAGGGGGTGCGCAATCAGCCCCAGCATTTT
D gene: TRBD2; V gene: TRBV11-2; CDR3 length: 16; clone size: NA; J gene: TRBJ2-1; CDR3 protein: CARSLERLAGGGELFF; CDR3 DNA: TGTGCCCGCAGCTTAGAGCGGCTAGCGGGAGGTGGTGAGCTGTTCTTC
D gene: TRBD1; V gene: TRBV10-3; CDR3 length: 15; clone size: NA; J gene: TRBJ1-1; CDR3 protein: CAIRRGTAMNSEAFF; CDR3 DNA: TGTGCCATCAGGAGAGGGACAGCTATGAACTCTGAAGCTTTCTTT
D gene: TRBD1; V gene: TRBV29-1; CDR3 length: 14; clone size: NA; J gene: TRBJ2-4; CDR3 protein: CSVVTGTGATIQYF; CDR3 DNA: TGCAGCGTTGTAACAGGGACAGGGGCCACCATTCAGTACTTC
D gene: NA; V gene: TRBV28; CDR3 length: 16; clone size: NA; J gene: TRBJ2-3; CDR3 protein: CASSSPAKLGVDTQYF; CDR3 DNA: TGTGCCAGCAGTTCCCCAGCGAAACTAGGGGTAGATACGCAGTATTTT
D gene: NA; V gene: TRBV2; CDR3 length: 13; clone size: few; J gene: TRBJ1-2; CDR3 protein: CASSVRDLGGYTF; CDR3 DNA: TGTGCCAGCAGTGTTCGGGACTTGGGAGGCTACACCTTC
D gene: NA; V gene: TRBV7-3; CDR3 length: 15; clone size: NA; J gene: TRBJ2-2; CDR3 protein: CASSSDNLGTGELFF; CDR3 DNA: TGTGCCAGCAGCTCCGACAACCTTGGCACCGGGGAGCTGTTTTTT
D gene: TRBD1; V gene: TRBV4-1; CDR3 length: 15; clone size: many; J gene: TRBJ2-7; CDR3 protein: CASSYPGQGSREQYF; CDR3 DNA: TGCGCCAGCAGCTACCCGGGACAGGGGTCGCGGGAGCAGTACTTC
D gene: TRBD2; V gene: TRBV4-1; CDR3 length: 17; clone size: many; J gene: TRBJ2-1; CDR3 protein: CASSQSSGRSRFNEQFF; CDR3 DNA: TGCGCCAGCAGCCAAAGTAGCGGGAGGTCCAGATTCAATGAGCAGTTCTTC
D gene: TRBD1; V gene: TRBV6-1; CDR3 length: 15; clone size: NA; J gene: TRBJ2-6; CDR3 protein: CDSSEQGAGANVLIF; CDR3 DNA: TGTGACAGCAGTGAACAGGGGGCTGGGGCCAACGTCCTGATTTTC
D gene: NA; V gene: TRBV12-3/TRBV12-4; CDR3 length: 12; clone size: many; J gene: TRBJ2-7; CDR3 protein: CASSLSRYEQYF; CDR3 DNA: TGTGCCAGCAGTTTATCCAGGTACGAGCAGTACTTC
D gene: NA; V gene: TRBV12-3/TRBV12-4; CDR3 length: 15; clone size: many; J gene: TRBJ1-2; CDR3 protein: CASSLGQITYYGYTF; CDR3 DNA: TGTGCCAGCAGTTTGGGGCAGATAACGTACTATGGCTACACCTTC
D gene: NA; V gene: TRBV14; CDR3 length: 15; clone size: once; J gene: TRBJ2-7; CDR3 protein: CASRLTPGQHYEQYF; CDR3 DNA: TGTGCCAGCAGGCTAACACCCGGACAACACTACGAGCAGTACTTC
D gene: NA; V gene: TRBV11-1; CDR3 length: 15; clone size: NA; J gene: TRBJ2-7; CDR3 protein: CASSLRAAGLRVQYF; CDR3 DNA: TGTGCCAGCAGCCTTCGGGCAGCAGGACTACGCGTGCAGTACTTC
D gene: NA; V gene: TRBV9; CDR3 length: 14; clone size: NA; J gene: TRBJ2-7; CDR3 protein: CASSPRLENYEQYF; CDR3 DNA: TGTGCCAGCAGCCCACGACTAGAAAACTACGAGCAGTACTTC
D gene: TRBD2; V gene: TRBV5-1; CDR3 length: 16; clone size: few; J gene: TRBJ2-1; CDR3 protein: CASSLRASGRTGEQFF; CDR3 DNA: TGCGCCAGCAGCTTGCGTGCTAGCGGGAGGACGGGTGAGCAGTTCTTC
D gene: TRBD2; V gene: TRBV28; CDR3 length: 16; clone size: many; J gene: TRBJ2-3; CDR3 protein: CASSLGGVMGTDTQYF; CDR3 DNA: TGTGCCAGCAGTTTGGGGGGGGTCATGGGCACAGATACGCAGTATTTT
D gene: NA; V gene: TRBV6-6; CDR3 length: 17; clone size: many; J gene: TRBJ1-3; CDR3 protein: CASSPTHPVGSGNTIYF; CDR3 DNA: TGTGCCAGCAGTCCAACACACCCGGTGGGCTCTGGAAACACCATATATTTT
D gene: NA; V gene: TRBV12-3/TRBV12-4; CDR3 length: 13; clone size: NA; J gene: TRBJ1-2; CDR3 protein: CTSGRSSDYGHTF; CDR3 DNA: TGTACCAGCGGCAGATCATCGGACTATGGCCACACCTTC
D gene: NA; V gene: TRBV21-1; CDR3 length: 16; clone size: NA; J gene: TRBJ2-3; CDR3 protein: CASSKYRAIGTDTQYF; CDR3 DNA: TGTGCCAGCAGCAAGTACAGGGCCATTGGAACAGATACGCAGTATTTT
D gene: TRBD2; V gene: TRBV5-1; CDR3 length: 15; clone size: many; J gene: TRBJ2-1; CDR3 protein: CASSFQSGMGNEQFF; CDR3 DNA: TGCGCCAGCAGCTTTCAAAGCGGGATGGGGAATGAGCAGTTCTTC
D gene: NA; V gene: TRBV4-2; CDR3 length: 16; clone size: NA; J gene: TRBJ2-2; CDR3 protein: CPSSQEGGARTRELFF; CDR3 DNA: TGTCCCAGCAGCCAAGAGGGCGGGGCGAGGACCAGGGAGCTGTTTTTT
D gene: TRBD1; V gene: TRBV5-4; CDR3 length: 15; clone size: NA; J gene: TRBJ1-2; CDR3 protein: CAGSSRTGDNYGYTF; CDR3 DNA: TGTGCCGGCAGCTCACGGACAGGGGATAACTATGGCTACACCTTT
D gene: NA; V gene: TRBV10-1; CDR3 length: 15; clone size: NA; J gene: TRBJ2-1; CDR3 protein: CASSRRDGYPNEQFF; CDR3 DNA: TGCGCCAGCAGCCGCAGAGACGGGTATCCTAATGAGCAGTTCTTC
D gene: NA; V gene: TRBV11-1; CDR3 length: 13; clone size: NA; J gene: TRBJ2-5; CDR3 protein: CASNLQCQGTQYF; CDR3 DNA: TGTGCCAGCAACTTACAGTGCCAAGGGACCCAGTACTTC
D gene: NA; V gene: TRBV7-2; CDR3 length: 16; clone size: NA; J gene: TRBJ2-1; CDR3 protein: CASSVMSGLTYNEQFF; CDR3 DNA: TGTGCCAGCAGCGTAATGTCAGGCCTCACCTACAATGAGCAGTTCTTC
D gene: NA; V gene: TRBV28; CDR3 length: 15; clone size: many; J gene: TRBJ2-7; CDR3 protein: CASSSPRAGRDEQYF; CDR3 DNA: TGTGCCAGCAGTTCCCCTCGGGCGGGCCGGGACGAGCAGTACTTC